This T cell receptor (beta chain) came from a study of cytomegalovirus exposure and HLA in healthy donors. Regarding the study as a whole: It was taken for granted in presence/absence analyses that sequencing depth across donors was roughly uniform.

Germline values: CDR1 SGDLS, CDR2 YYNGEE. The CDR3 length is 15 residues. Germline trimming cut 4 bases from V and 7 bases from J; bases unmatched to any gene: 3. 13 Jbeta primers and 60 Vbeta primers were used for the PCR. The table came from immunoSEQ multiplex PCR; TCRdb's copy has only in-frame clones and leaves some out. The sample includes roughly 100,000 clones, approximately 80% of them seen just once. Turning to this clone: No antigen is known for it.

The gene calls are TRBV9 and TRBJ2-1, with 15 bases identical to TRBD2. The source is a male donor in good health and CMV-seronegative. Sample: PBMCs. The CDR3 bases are TGTGCCAGCAGCCGGGGGACTAGCGGGAGGAATGAGCAGTTCTTC. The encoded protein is CASSRGTSGRNEQFF.